This TCR beta chain is from a study of blood T cells in healthy people across ages. General study findings and limits: Those diversity estimates obtained from one million T cells were thought to be underestimates. Among T cells, TCR beta diversity per million cells dropped roughly linearly as age rose.

In germline, CDR1 is DFQATT, CDR2 SNEGSKA (reference sequence). The CDR3 spans 16 residues. Details on this clonotype: No antigen is known for it. A junction end diverges from the germline sequence, so it may reflect a read error.

Each sample yielded at least 5 micrograms of PBMC total RNA. With a J-beta primer mix and a sample-barcoded 5' primer, a second PCR ran about 6 to 11 cycles. A template-switch adaptor with 12 random nucleotides tagged each cDNA molecule. MiXCR was run by TCRdb on the 5' RACE reads, yielding one entry per CDR3 protein. Altogether 800,000 to 950,000 distinct CDR3 sequences are present, roughly 48% being singletons, with the ten largest covering around an eighth. The receptor was derived from a man aged 25 to 40 in good health. Sequenced input: blood. The chain employs TRBV20-1 and TRBJ1-5; perhaps TRBD1 as D (6 bases). The CDR3 loop reads CSARDSGTPNNQPQHF. The DNA for the CDR3 is TGCAGCGCTAGAGATTCCGGGACACCCAACAATCAGCCCCAGCATTTT.